This TCR beta chain comes out of a study of T-cell memory formation after mild COVID-19. TCRdb reanalysed the 5' RACE reads using MiXCR and keeps one entry per CDR3 protein. The sample lists a few hundred thousand distinct CDR3 sequences; approximately 19% were seen once. The CDR3 contains 14 residues. The J segment lost 7 bases and the V segment lost 7 bases, leaving 8 bases of the junction unmatched. Germline CDR1 SGHRS, CDR2 YFSETQ. This sequence was found in a man aged 18 to 29 who had mild COVID-19 (a few samples of this study predate the infection). Cell type and time point are not known. What was sequenced was PBMCs or a T cell subset sorted from them (not recorded which). The chain uses TRBV5-1 and TRBJ2-2, with 9 bases fitting TRBD1. The CDR3 protein is CASAGQGTGGELFF. The CDR3 bases are TGCGCCAGCGCCGGACAGGGGACCGGCGGGGAGCTGTTTTTT.